This T cell receptor (beta chain) is drawn from a study of blood T cell repertoires in COVID-19. V shed 3 bases and J shed 2 bases, with 13 bases lying between them. Looked up from germline, CDR1 is MGHRA and CDR2 is YSYEKL. This CDR3 is 15 amino acids long. The protocol was immunoSEQ multiplex PCR, while the TCRdb copy is restricted to in-frame clones and leaves out a portion. The repertoire has 310,000 or so clones, just over 85% of them found once; the top ten carry about 10%. The sample comprised PBMCs or T cells enriched from blood (not recorded which). The chain is built from TRBV4-1 and TRBJ1-1; D is possibly TRBD1 (6 bases). The TCR sequence derives from a woman aged 18-35 years who had recovered from COVID-19. The CDR3, as DNA: TGCGCCAGCAGCCAGGGGGCGATAGGAAACACTGAAGCTTTCTTT. Amino acid sequence: CASSQGAIGNTEAFF.